The rows below give T cell receptor beta chains drawn from one sample of a study of PD-L1 blockade in urothelial cancer. Generated by immunoSEQ multiplex PCR, the TCRdb table keeps only in-frame clones and is missing some. The repertoire holds 40,000 or so clones, with about 88% as singletons. Sequenced here: PBMCs, sampled around atezolizumab (anti-PD-L1) treatment. The receptors shown here come from a man aged 55 to 70 with urothelial cancer. Each CDR3 is given with its conserved first and last residue. The order of the fields is clone size, D gene, J gene, V gene, CDR3 DNA, CDR3 protein. D genes are given only for firm matches. Not all rows give a size; the values are once, few, many and, for expanded clones, a class.

clone_size: -; d_call: -; j_call: TRBJ1-1; v_call: TRBV6-5; cdr3_nt: TGTGCCAGCAGTTTCAGGGCAAACACTGAAGCTTTCTTT; cdr3_aa: CASSFRANTEAFF
clone_size: -; d_call: TRBD1; j_call: TRBJ2-1; v_call: TRBV2; cdr3_nt: TGTGCCAGCAGGACAGGGGGCAACGGCGTTCCGTTCTTC; cdr3_aa: CASRTGGNGVPFF
clone_size: few; d_call: -; j_call: TRBJ1-5; v_call: TRBV5-8; cdr3_nt: TGTGCCAGCAGCTTGGGACAGTTGGGCAATCAGCCCCAGCATTTT; cdr3_aa: CASSLGQLGNQPQHF
clone_size: once; d_call: TRBD1; j_call: TRBJ2-4; v_call: TRBV19; cdr3_nt: TGTGCCAGCAATTCGGGGGGACAGGGGGCGAACATTCAGTACTTC; cdr3_aa: CASNSGGQGANIQYF
clone_size: few; d_call: -; j_call: TRBJ2-5; v_call: TRBV5-4; cdr3_nt: TGTGCCAGCAGCTTGGGTTCGGGGGGCAGGGCGCTAAGGCAAGAGACCCAGTACTTC; cdr3_aa: CASSLGSGGRALRQETQYF
clone_size: -; d_call: TRBD2; j_call: TRBJ2-1; v_call: TRBV11-2; cdr3_nt: TGTGCCAGCAGCTTACTAGCGGGGGGGAGCTCCTACAATGAGCAGTTCTTC; cdr3_aa: CASSLLAGGSSYNEQFF
clone_size: -; d_call: -; j_call: TRBJ1-5; v_call: TRBV5-8; cdr3_nt: TGTGCCAGCAGCTCGGTACGGGGGGTAGGGGGTCAGCCCCAGCATTTT; cdr3_aa: CASSSVRGVGGQPQHF
clone_size: once; d_call: TRBD2; j_call: TRBJ2-3; v_call: TRBV2; cdr3_nt: TGTGCCAGCAAGGGGACTAGCGGCTCTGATACGCAGTATTTT; cdr3_aa: CASKGTSGSDTQYF
clone_size: -; d_call: -; j_call: TRBJ2-1; v_call: TRBV7-2; cdr3_nt: TGTGCCAGCAGCTTATCTAACGGCTACAATGAGCAGTTCTTC; cdr3_aa: CASSLSNGYNEQFF
clone_size: -; d_call: -; j_call: TRBJ1-2; v_call: TRBV21-1; cdr3_nt: TGTGCCAGCAGCAAGACAGACAGGGTGGGAGTGTATGGCTACACCTTC; cdr3_aa: CASSKTDRVGVYGYTF
clone_size: -; d_call: TRBD2; j_call: TRBJ2-1; v_call: TRBV19; cdr3_nt: TGTGCCAGTAGCCAGTCGGCTAGCGGGGGCCGATTCTTC; cdr3_aa: CASSQSASGGRFF
clone_size: -; d_call: -; j_call: TRBJ1-4; v_call: TRBV4-2; cdr3_nt: TGTGCCAGCAGCCAAGAGGGCGGGAACATAGGTGAAAAACTGTTTTTT; cdr3_aa: CASSQEGGNIGEKLFF
clone_size: -; d_call: TRBD1; j_call: TRBJ1-6; v_call: TRBV11-2; cdr3_nt: TGTGCCAGCAGACCGGGGGGACAGGGGACCAGCTCCTATAATTCACCCCTCCACTTT; cdr3_aa: CASRPGGQGTSSYNSPLHF
clone_size: -; d_call: -; j_call: TRBJ1-2; v_call: TRBV6-5; cdr3_nt: TGTGCCAGCAGTTTTAAAGCCGATTTAGGCTACACCTTC; cdr3_aa: CASSFKADLGYTF
clone_size: -; d_call: -; j_call: TRBJ1-1; v_call: TRBV19; cdr3_nt: TGTGCCAGTAGTATGGGGGGACGGGAGAACACTGAAGCTTTCTTT; cdr3_aa: CASSMGGRENTEAFF
clone_size: -; d_call: -; j_call: TRBJ2-1; v_call: TRBV6-1; cdr3_nt: TGTGCCAGCACGCGACAGATCGCGACCTATAATGAGCAGTTCTTC; cdr3_aa: CASTRQIATYNEQFF
clone_size: -; d_call: -; j_call: TRBJ2-4; v_call: TRBV5-5; cdr3_nt: TGTGCCAGCAGACTAGGAAGTGGGGACATTCAGTACTTC; cdr3_aa: CASRLGSGDIQYF
clone_size: once; d_call: -; j_call: TRBJ1-1; v_call: TRBV9; cdr3_nt: TGTGCCAGCAGCGCACAGGGAATTATGTCTGAAGCTTTCTTT; cdr3_aa: CASSAQGIMSEAFF
clone_size: -; d_call: -; j_call: TRBJ1-1; v_call: TRBV4-2; cdr3_nt: TGTGCCAGCAGCCAAGCAGCGGGGGTCGGCACTGAAGCTTTCTTT; cdr3_aa: CASSQAAGVGTEAFF
clone_size: -; d_call: TRBD2; j_call: TRBJ2-2; v_call: TRBV19; cdr3_nt: TGTGCCAGTAGTATAGAGATTGCGGGACTAGCGGGCACCGGGGAGCTGTTTTTT; cdr3_aa: CASSIEIAGLAGTGELFF
clone_size: -; d_call: TRBD1; j_call: TRBJ1-1; v_call: TRBV5-5; cdr3_nt: TGTGCCAGCCGTCCCGACAGGGTAGGTGAAGCTTTCTTT; cdr3_aa: CASRPDRVGEAFF
clone_size: -; d_call: -; j_call: TRBJ1-5; v_call: TRBV6-5; cdr3_nt: TGTGCCAGCAGTAGGAGGGAGGATCAGCCCCAGCATTTT; cdr3_aa: CASSRREDQPQHF
clone_size: -; d_call: -; j_call: TRBJ1-1; v_call: TRBV7-9; cdr3_nt: TGTGCCAGCAGCTTCGGGGGGAACACTGAAGCTTTCTTT; cdr3_aa: CASSFGGNTEAFF
clone_size: -; d_call: -; j_call: TRBJ1-2; v_call: TRBV6-1; cdr3_nt: TGTGCCAGCCTCGGAGGGAGTTATGGCTACACCTTC; cdr3_aa: CASLGGSYGYTF
clone_size: -; d_call: -; j_call: TRBJ1-2; v_call: TRBV7-2; cdr3_nt: TGTGCCAGCAGCCGGGGGGGTAGCCTGAGGGGAGGCTACACCTTC; cdr3_aa: CASSRGGSLRGGYTF
clone_size: -; d_call: -; j_call: TRBJ2-2; v_call: TRBV5-1; cdr3_nt: TGCGCCAGCAGCTTGGCCCCGGGGGGCCTGGACACCGGGGAGCTGTTTTTT; cdr3_aa: CASSLAPGGLDTGELFF
clone_size: -; d_call: TRBD1; j_call: TRBJ1-2; v_call: TRBV11-2; cdr3_nt: TGTGCCAGCAGCTTAGGGACAGGGCCTCTGGGAGACTATGGCTACACCTTC; cdr3_aa: CASSLGTGPLGDYGYTF
clone_size: -; d_call: TRBD1; j_call: TRBJ1-1; v_call: TRBV2; cdr3_nt: TGTGCCAGCAGTGAACAGGGGGCGGTTACTGAAGCTTTCTTT; cdr3_aa: CASSEQGAVTEAFF
clone_size: -; d_call: -; j_call: TRBJ2-2; v_call: TRBV11-1; cdr3_nt: TGTGCCAGCAGCCCCCCTGGGGGGGCCACCGGGGAGCTGTTTTTT; cdr3_aa: CASSPPGGATGELFF
clone_size: -; d_call: TRBD2; j_call: TRBJ2-7; v_call: TRBV5-1; cdr3_nt: TGCGCCAGCAGCCGGACTAGCTTCTCCTCCTACGAGCAGTACTTC; cdr3_aa: CASSRTSFSSYEQYF
clone_size: -; d_call: -; j_call: TRBJ2-5; v_call: TRBV19; cdr3_nt: TGTGCCAGTAGTATCGGTGTCAGGAGGCAAGAGACCCAGTACTTC; cdr3_aa: CASSIGVRRQETQYF
clone_size: -; d_call: TRBD1; j_call: TRBJ2-7; v_call: TRBV9; cdr3_nt: TGTGCCAGCAGCGGAAGACAGGGGCCCTACGAGCAGTACTTC; cdr3_aa: CASSGRQGPYEQYF
clone_size: -; d_call: TRBD2; j_call: TRBJ2-3; v_call: TRBV10-1; cdr3_nt: TGCGCCAGCAGTGGACACACTAGCGCCGGCACAGATACGCAGTATTTT; cdr3_aa: CASSGHTSAGTDTQYF
clone_size: few; d_call: TRBD2; j_call: TRBJ2-7; v_call: TRBV30; cdr3_nt: TGTGCCTGGAGAGGGAGGGGACGACGGTCGCAGTACTTC; cdr3_aa: CAWRGRGRRSQYF
clone_size: once; d_call: TRBD2; j_call: TRBJ2-7; v_call: TRBV13; cdr3_nt: TGTGCCAGCAGCAGACTAGCGCAATCCTACGAGCAGTACTTC; cdr3_aa: CASSRLAQSYEQYF
clone_size: -; d_call: -; j_call: TRBJ1-6; v_call: TRBV27; cdr3_nt: TGTGCCAGCATGACAGTCACCTCTAATTCACCCCTCCACTTT; cdr3_aa: CASMTVTSNSPLHF
clone_size: -; d_call: TRBD2; j_call: TRBJ2-5; v_call: TRBV30; cdr3_nt: TGTGCCTGGGGGACGGGGGGGCGTGAGACCCAGTACTTC; cdr3_aa: CAWGTGGRETQYF
clone_size: -; d_call: -; j_call: TRBJ2-7; v_call: TRBV7-9; cdr3_nt: TGTGCCAGCAGCCCCAGGACAGCCTACGAGCAGTACTTC; cdr3_aa: CASSPRTAYEQYF
clone_size: once; d_call: TRBD1; j_call: TRBJ2-3; v_call: TRBV6-5; cdr3_nt: TGTGCCAGCAGTTCCCACGGGACAGGGGCAGATACGCAGTATTTT; cdr3_aa: CASSSHGTGADTQYF
clone_size: -; d_call: TRBD2; j_call: TRBJ2-7; v_call: TRBV4-1; cdr3_nt: TGCGCCAGCAGCCAAGTCTGGCTAGCGGGAAGCTACGAGCAGTACTTC; cdr3_aa: CASSQVWLAGSYEQYF
clone_size: -; d_call: -; j_call: TRBJ2-4; v_call: TRBV5-1; cdr3_nt: TGCGCCAGCAGCGCCTCGGGGAGTAAGAACATTCAGTACTTC; cdr3_aa: CASSASGSKNIQYF
clone_size: few; d_call: -; j_call: TRBJ2-7; v_call: TRBV7-2; cdr3_nt: TGTGCCAGCAGCTTAGAAGGGGTTCCACGCACCACCATCTACGAGCAGTACTTC; cdr3_aa: CASSLEGVPRTTIYEQYF
clone_size: -; d_call: -; j_call: TRBJ1-5; v_call: TRBV28; cdr3_nt: TGTGCCAGCAGCGGTAGTATCAGCAATCAGCCCCAGCATTTT; cdr3_aa: CASSGSISNQPQHF
clone_size: once; d_call: TRBD1; j_call: TRBJ1-5; v_call: TRBV10-1; cdr3_nt: TGCGCCAGCAGTGACAGGGGGCCTCAGCCCCAGCATTTT; cdr3_aa: CASSDRGPQPQHF
clone_size: -; d_call: -; j_call: TRBJ1-6; v_call: TRBV18; cdr3_nt: TGTGCCAGCTCACCACCAGCAGCGGGTTCACCCCTCCACTTT; cdr3_aa: CASSPPAAGSPLHF
clone_size: -; d_call: -; j_call: TRBJ1-1; v_call: TRBV7-7; cdr3_nt: TGTGCTAGCAGCTTATCAGAAAACACTGAAGCTTTCTTT; cdr3_aa: CASSLSENTEAFF
clone_size: -; d_call: -; j_call: TRBJ1-2; v_call: TRBV5-1; cdr3_nt: TGCGCCAGCAGCTTGGCGGGGAGGCCTAACTATGGCTACACCTTC; cdr3_aa: CASSLAGRPNYGYTF
clone_size: -; d_call: -; j_call: TRBJ1-3; v_call: TRBV5-1; cdr3_nt: TGCGCCAGCAGCTTGGGCACAGGGACTGGAAACACCATATATTTT; cdr3_aa: CASSLGTGTGNTIYF
clone_size: -; d_call: -; j_call: TRBJ2-7; v_call: TRBV18; cdr3_nt: TGTGCCAGCTCACCACTCGGGAATCGTGCGTGGGCGACGGTTTACGAGCAGTACTTC; cdr3_aa: CASSPLGNRAWATVYEQYF